The clone carrying this T cell receptor (beta chain) was observed a handful of times. Its antigen is still unknown. This sample stems from a study of T cell repertoires in cytomegalovirus infection. Study-wide background: Based on public TCR beta signatures, there were indications of CMV infection and of a matching HLA type.

Whole-study findings and limits: Carriers of CMV plus the relevant HLA were identified by cumulative public TCR beta family frequency. HLA-C-restricted TCR beta clonotypes specific for CMV led the ex vivo response.

The CDR3 sequence is 16 residues long. V dropped 6 bases and J dropped 2 bases, with 19 bases sitting between them. The germline CDR1 and CDR2 sequences are SGHVS and FQNEAQ. MiXCR, run by TCRdb on the reads, gives a single entry per CDR3 protein. Found here are about 740,000 distinct CDR3 sequences, approximately 40% of them singletons; the top ten hold under 3.5%. The TCR sequence derives from a human donor in good health (CMV status not recorded). Some clones in this sample may be carry-over from other donors' samples. The chain is built from TRBV7-8 and TRBJ1-2; perhaps TRBD1 as D (5 bases). Sequences were obtained from PBMCs. DNA for the CDR3: TGTGCCAGCAGGGGGGAAGGATGGGGCGCGAACTATGGCTACACCTTC. It is translated as CASRGEGWGANYGYTF.